This T cell receptor beta chain was captured by sequencing in a study of CD8+CD57+ T cells in acquired aplastic anemia. Background on the study: The DNA of sorted CD4+ and CD8+ cells averaged approximately 3.2 ug.

The CDR3 runs to 14 residues. Germline V gene data show CDR1 as LNHNV and CDR2 as YYDKDF (reference sequence). V was trimmed by 3 bases and J by 2 bases, leaving 11 bases between them. CDR3 and TCR beta VDJ profiling relied on a genomic DNA template. TCRdb recomputed calls from the reads with MiXCR, one row per CDR3 protein. The table shows hundreds of thousands of distinct CDR3 sequences, with roughly a third occurring only once. The patients chosen for sequencing had shown expansion of CD8+CD57+ cells (detected by flow cytometry). The TCR sequence derives from a human donor with aplastic anemia. The chain links TRBV15 to TRBJ2-7, with TRBD1 as a possible D gene (5 bases). The sample consisted of sorted CD4+, CD8+, or CD8+CD57+ T cells (not recorded which) from PBMCs. CDR3 bases: TGTGCCACCAGCAGTGAAATCAGGGCCTACGAGCAGTACTTC. Encoded protein: CATSSEIRAYEQYF. Based on the CDR3 plus reference TRBV15 and TRBJ2-7, the full variable domain is DAMVIQNPRYQVTQFGKPVTLSCSQTLNHNVMYWYQQKSSQAPKLLFHYYDKDFNNEADTPDNFQSRRPNTSFCFLDIRSPGLGDTAMYLCATSSEIRAYEQYFGPGTRLTVT.